This T cell receptor (beta chain) was captured in a study of CD8 T cells in Susac syndrome. Study summary: Among sequenced Susac syndrome patients, more than five had active disease and under ten were in remission.

V dropped 7 bases and J dropped 2 bases, with 5 bases sitting between them. The CDR3 totals 11 residues. The V gene's germline CDR1 is PRHDT and CDR2 FYEKMQ (reference sequence). With random hexamers, reverse transcription was performed on about 0.5 to 1 ug of RNA. MiXCR was run by TCRdb on the immunoSEQ multiplex PCR reads, yielding one entry per CDR3 protein. This sample has fewer than 85,000 distinct CDR3 sequences, with approximately 95% found just once. Sequencing was done on a sample of CD8+ T cells from PBMCs. This sequence originates from a human donor with Susac syndrome. V is TRBV13 and J is TRBJ1-1; no reliable D call. CDR3 residues: CASITNTEAFF. The CDR3 DNA reads as TGTGCCAGCATTACCAACACTGAAGCTTTCTTT.